This record concerns one T cell receptor (beta chain) sequence. This clonotype was seen many times. Its antigen is currently not known. The sample holds no much larger clone one base away, and base qualities are not on file. Libraries were prepared through PCR. Reads for this sample came from an Illumina HiSeq 2500. To reduce PCR and sequencing biases, unique molecular identifiers were incorporated into the TCR beta cDNA libraries. Around 500,000 cDNA molecules were obtained for every 1 to 10 million input T cells, so each molecule roughly corresponded to one T cell. The same protocol used for the earlier healthy control dataset was applied to prepare and sequence the patient libraries. Samples belonging to the same batch were prepared together, multiplexed and sequenced on a shared HiSeq lane. On the authors' methods: MIGEC was used to process the raw barcoded reads, and molecular identifier groups with only a single read were discarded before consensus assembly and CDR3 extraction. VDJtools was used for post-analysis of the clonotype tables, and diversity was normalized by down-sampling every dataset to the size of the smallest sample. In repertoire overlap clustering, CDR3 amino acid sequences, but not nucleotide sequences, were matched to correct batch-related cross-sample contamination. TCRdb's own reprocessing of the public reads used fastp at Q25 and MiXCR and kept productive beta chains. Rows with a matching CDR3 protein are joined into one entry that keeps the most common DNA and genes. None of the V and J calls come from the authors' own analysis; TCRdb made them. The sample table records hundreds of thousands of distinct CDR3 sequences; 25% to 30% of these occur just once. More than 0.45% of the sample goes to the ten largest clones.

These data come from a study of post-analysis software for immune sequencing data (dated by TCRdb to 2015 to 2017). Background on the whole study: The recorded disease courses included relapsing-remitting, secondary progressive and progressive-relapsing multiple sclerosis, and some patients had no subtype annotation. The multiple sclerosis patient repertoires were compared with 11 previously published healthy control repertoires from donors aged roughly 6 to 25 years. A subset of samples was prepared in parallel using single-end sample barcoding, then pooled and co-amplified after Illumina adapter ligation.

The investigation overall reported the following: The control group was slightly older than the multiple sclerosis patient group. Direct clustering with F measure revealed strong co-clustering of samples prepared in the same batch, which led to a batch-effect correction. Multiple sclerosis patients had significantly lower normalized Chao1 diversity than controls, a result that suggests substantial peripheral T-cell clonal expansion. Significantly higher frequencies in patients than in controls were found for roughly 5 TRBV segments, including TRBV5-6, TRBV5-1 and TRBV20-1.

Including the terminal cysteine and phenylalanine, the CDR3 comprises 16 residues. The entry retains the CDR3 DNA only, 48 bases that are in frame from base 1. Trimming leaves V shorter by 4 bases and J shorter by 5 bases, with the junction holding 10 bases beyond the gene matches. TCR beta repertoires were profiled from peripheral blood of 10 to 15 young patients with multiple sclerosis to demonstrate the VDJtools post-analysis software. The multiple sclerosis patients were children and adolescents ranging in age from 6 to 15 years. The sequence joins TRBV12-3 or TRBV12-4 to TRBJ2-7; TRBD2 lines up with 11 middle nucleotides. Sequencing was performed on blood. The receptor comes from a girl under 18 with multiple sclerosis. The DNA sequence is TGTGCCAGCAGTTCCTATAGCGGGAGGGAGAAAAACGAGCAGTACTTC. This gives the protein CASSSYSGREKNEQYF.